One and the same sample provided the 3 T cell receptor beta chains below, sequenced in a study of Ad26.COV2.S vaccination and SARS-CoV-2 variants. This sample's treatment: about 20 received Ad26.COV2.S at low or high dose, single or two shots; about 5 received placebo; per-sample allocation not given. At day 63 after the first vaccine or placebo injection, samples were drawn. TCRdb's copy holds only in-frame clones and misses some; the assay was immunoSEQ multiplex PCR. Of approximately 400,000 clones listed, around four fifths are singletons. This material consisted of peripheral blood, taken in a trial of Ad26.COV2.S vaccine versus placebo. The receptors were sampled from a person aged 18-60 years who received the Ad26.COV2.S COVID-19 vaccine or a placebo.

The chain links TRBV5-4 to TRBJ1-2; D ambiguous. Germline V gene data show CDR1 as SGHNT and CDR2 as YYREEE (reference sequence). V lost 3 bases and J lost 7, with 10 bases in between. CDR3 length: 12 amino acids. In DNA, the CDR3 is TGTGCCAGCAGCTCCATCGGGCTTGGCTACACCTTC. Its protein product is CASSSIGLGYTF.

The chain has TRBV27 and TRBJ2-7; 9 bases align to TRBD1. Trimming cost V 3 bases and J 2 bases; bases outside gene matches: 8. The length of the CDR3 is 16 residues. The germline CDR1 and CDR2 sequences are MNHEY and SMNVEV (reference sequence). CDR3 amino acids: CASSLAGTGPTYEQYF. The DNA for the CDR3 is TGTGCCAGCAGTTTGGCCGGGACAGGGCCGACCTACGAGCAGTACTTC.

The chain links TRBV6-1 to TRBJ1-2; D is unresolved. Germline lookup yields CDR1 MNHNS and CDR2 SASEGT. Trimming removed 2 bases from V and 4 bases from J, with 14 bases in between. The CDR3 totals 15 residues. The CDR3 region has the DNA TGTGCCAGCAGTGAACTAGGCCCTTGGGCCTATGGCTACACCTTC. Translating it yields CASSELGPWAYGYTF.